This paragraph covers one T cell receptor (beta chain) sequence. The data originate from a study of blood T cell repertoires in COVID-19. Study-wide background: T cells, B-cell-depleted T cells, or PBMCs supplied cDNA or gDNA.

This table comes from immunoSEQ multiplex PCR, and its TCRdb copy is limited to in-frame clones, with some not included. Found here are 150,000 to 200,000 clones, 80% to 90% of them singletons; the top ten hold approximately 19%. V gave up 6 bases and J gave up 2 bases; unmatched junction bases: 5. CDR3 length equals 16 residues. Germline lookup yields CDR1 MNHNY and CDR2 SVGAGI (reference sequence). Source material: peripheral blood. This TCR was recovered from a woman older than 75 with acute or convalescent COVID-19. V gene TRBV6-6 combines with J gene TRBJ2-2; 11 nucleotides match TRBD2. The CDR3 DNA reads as TGTGCCAGCAGATTACTAGCGGGGGCCAACACCGGGGAGCTGTTTTTT. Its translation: CASRLLAGANTGELFF.